These T cell receptor beta chains were read from a single sample in a study of shared clonotypes between healthy human individuals. Profiling relied on immunoSEQ multiplex PCR, and the TCRdb table lists in-frame clones only, not all of them. Of fewer than 2.5 million clones in the sample, 93% were seen once. Sequenced input: naive CD4+ T cells from PBMCs. The receptors shown here come from a man aged 18 to 29 in good health. Some clones in this sample may be carry-over from other donors' samples. Each CDR3 is given with its conserved first and last residue. D genes are given only for firm matches. Clone size, where shown, is once, few, many, or a class for clones that have expanded.

D gene	V gene	J gene	clone size	CDR3 protein	CDR3 DNA
.	TRBV30	TRBJ2-7	.	CAWSFRVPGRYEQYF	TGTGCCTGGAGTTTCCGCGTGCCCGGCCGATACGAGCAGTACTTC
.	TRBV29-1	TRBJ2-5	.	CSGTVGRETQYF	TGCAGCGGTACGGTGGGACGAGAGACCCAGTACTTC
.	TRBV28	TRBJ2-7	.	CASSPWRSNEQYF	TGTGCCAGCAGTCCGTGGAGGTCCAACGAGCAGTACTTC
TRBD2	TRBV4-3	TRBJ2-7	.	CASSQEVASGRYEQYF	TGCGCCAGCAGCCAAGAAGTGGCTAGCGGGAGATACGAGCAGTACTTC
.	TRBV19	TRBJ1-5	.	CASSIISQPQHF	TGTGCCAGTAGTATAATTAGTCAGCCCCAGCATTTT
.	TRBV29-1	TRBJ2-5	.	CSVATLLGETQYF	TGCAGCGTTGCCACTTTGTTGGGGGAGACCCAGTACTTC
.	TRBV7-9	TRBJ2-3	.	CASSQTTDTQYF	TGTGCCAGCAGCCAAACGACAGATACGCAGTATTTT
TRBD1	TRBV27	TRBJ1-5	.	CASSARDRGNAESNQPQHF	TGTGCCAGCAGCGCAAGGGACAGGGGGAATGCAGAGAGCAATCAGCCCCAGCATTTT
.	TRBV2	TRBJ1-4	few	CASGGTGAEKLFF	TGTGCCAGCGGGGGGACGGGTGCGGAAAAACTGTTTTTT
.	TRBV28	TRBJ2-1	.	CASSLGRPHNEQFF	TGTGCCAGCAGTTTGGGGCGACCCCACAATGAGCAGTTCTTC
.	TRBV4-3	TRBJ1-2	.	CASSLYLGVQRGVPYGYTF	TGCGCCAGCAGCCTCTACTTGGGGGTACAGAGGGGAGTTCCCTATGGCTACACCTTC
.	TRBV7-6	TRBJ1-5	.	CASSVGRVGNQPQHF	TGTGCCAGCAGCGTGGGCAGGGTTGGCAATCAGCCCCAGCATTTT
TRBD1	TRBV15	TRBJ1-1	.	CATSRDYGGGGRGTEAFF	TGTGCCACCAGCAGAGACTATGGAGGAGGGGGCAGGGGTACTGAAGCTTTCTTT
TRBD1	TRBV6-1	TRBJ1-5	.	CASRGGGASNQPQHF	TGTGCCAGCAGGGGAGGGGGCGCGTCCAATCAGCCCCAGCATTTT
.	TRBV28	TRBJ2-2	.	CASSLSGPGELFF	TGTGCCAGCAGTTTATCCGGGCCCGGGGAGCTGTTTTTT
TRBD2	TRBV2	TRBJ2-5	.	CASRLAGGETQYF	TGTGCCAGTCGACTAGCGGGAGGGGAGACCCAGTACTTC
TRBD1	TRBV7-2	TRBJ2-1	.	CASSFRQGAYNEQFF	TGTGCCAGCAGCTTTCGACAGGGGGCCTACAATGAGCAGTTCTTC
.	TRBV2	TRBJ2-3	.	CASSEGSRGDTQYF	TGTGCCAGCAGTGAGGGAAGTCGGGGAGATACGCAGTATTTT
.	TRBV6-5	TRBJ2-5	few	CASSYSGETQYF	TGTGCCAGCAGTTACTCAGGGGAGACCCAGTACTTC
.	TRBV28	TRBJ1-4	.	CASSHDGAANEKLFF	TGTGCCAGCAGCCATGATGGGGCAGCTAATGAAAAACTGTTTTTT
.	TRBV2	TRBJ2-1	once	CASSELYNEQFF	TGTGCCAGCAGTGAACTCTACAATGAGCAGTTCTTC
.	TRBV29-1	TRBJ2-7	.	CSASRDRDYEQYF	TGCAGCGCTTCGCGGGACAGAGACTACGAGCAGTACTTC
.	TRBV6-1	TRBJ2-3	once	CASSAGGVSTDTQYF	TGTGCCAGCAGTGCCGGCGGGGTGAGCACAGATACGCAGTATTTT
.	TRBV2	TRBJ1-1	once	CASSRLPAVEAFF	TGTGCCAGCAGTAGACTCCCAGCTGTTGAAGCTTTCTTT
.	TRBV28	TRBJ2-7	.	CASSLSGHEYEQYF	TGTGCCAGCAGTTTATCTGGGCACGAATACGAGCAGTACTTC
TRBD1	TRBV5-1	TRBJ2-7	.	CASNTGTGGYEQYF	TGCGCCAGCAATACCGGGACAGGGGGCTACGAGCAGTACTTC
TRBD2	TRBV5-1	TRBJ2-3	.	CASSSLAGGGADTQYF	TGCGCCAGCAGCTCCTTAGCGGGAGGAGGGGCAGATACGCAGTATTTT
.	TRBV5-4	TRBJ2-1	.	CASERGGANNEQFF	TGTGCCAGCGAACGTGGGGGGGCCAACAATGAGCAGTTCTTC
.	TRBV2	TRBJ2-3	.	CASLLITSTDTQYF	TGTGCCAGCCTGTTAATCACTAGCACAGATACGCAGTATTTT
.	TRBV29-1	TRBJ2-7	once	CSVGKTYEQYF	TGCAGCGTTGGCAAGACCTACGAGCAGTACTTC
.	TRBV19	TRBJ1-2	.	CASSIGGTGYGYTF	TGTGCCAGTAGTATTGGCGGGACGGGCTATGGCTACACCTTC
TRBD1	TRBV6-1	TRBJ2-7	.	CASSDETGGIYEQYF	TGTGCCAGCAGTGACGAGACAGGGGGTATCTACGAGCAGTACTTC
.	TRBV6-4	TRBJ2-1	.	CASSVSAVPYNEQFF	TGTGCCAGCAGTGTATCAGCAGTCCCCTACAATGAGCAGTTCTTC
TRBD2	TRBV6-1	TRBJ2-1	.	CASSGRLAASYNEQFF	TGTGCCAGCAGTGGACGACTAGCGGCCTCCTACAATGAGCAGTTCTTC
TRBD1	TRBV13	TRBJ1-2	.	CASSPGQGRGYTF	TGTGCCAGCAGCCCGGGACAGGGGCGAGGCTACACCTTC
.	TRBV5-4	TRBJ2-7	.	CASSSDYEQYF	TGTGCCAGCAGCTCAGACTACGAGCAGTACTTC
TRBD2	TRBV19	TRBJ2-2	.	CASQRAGGNTGELFF	TGTGCCAGTCAGAGAGCGGGAGGGAACACCGGGGAGCTGTTTTTT
.	TRBV9	TRBJ2-1	once	CASSQRQTYNEQFF	TGTGCCAGCAGTCAACGACAAACTTACAATGAGCAGTTCTTC
.	TRBV2	TRBJ2-7	.	CASSEQGQRYEQYF	TGTGCCAGCAGTGAACAGGGTCAGCGATACGAGCAGTACTTC
.	TRBV7-2	TRBJ2-2	.	CASSLNSRRNSGELFF	TGTGCCAGCAGCTTAAACTCTAGACGAAACAGCGGGGAGCTGTTTTTT
TRBD1	TRBV9	TRBJ1-1	once	CASSAGGQGVGTEAFF	TGTGCCAGCAGCGCGGGGGGACAGGGAGTGGGGACTGAAGCTTTCTTT
TRBD1	TRBV9	TRBJ1-3	.	CASSEGARSGNTIYF	TGTGCCAGCAGCGAGGGGGCCAGATCTGGAAACACCATATATTTT
TRBD1	TRBV5-4	TRBJ2-7	.	CAIRQGRDEQYF	TGTGCCATACGACAGGGCCGGGACGAGCAGTACTTC
.	TRBV7-2	TRBJ2-1	.	CASSLAGVYNEQFF	TGTGCCAGCAGCTTAGCGGGAGTGTACAATGAGCAGTTCTTC
TRBD1	TRBV2	TRBJ1-5	.	CASSSGTGANQPQHF	TGTGCCAGCAGTTCCGGGACAGGAGCGAATCAGCCCCAGCATTTT
TRBD1	TRBV9	TRBJ1-5	.	CASSPSPTGGQPQHF	TGTGCCAGCAGCCCGAGTCCCACAGGGGGTCAGCCCCAGCATTTT
.	TRBV10-3	TRBJ2-4	.	CAISENRVLAKNIQYF	TGTGCCATCAGTGAAAACAGGGTTTTAGCCAAAAACATTCAGTACTTC
TRBD2	TRBV9	TRBJ2-2	.	CASSQLAGMAGELFF	TGTGCCAGCAGCCAGCTAGCGGGGATGGCCGGGGAGCTGTTTTTT